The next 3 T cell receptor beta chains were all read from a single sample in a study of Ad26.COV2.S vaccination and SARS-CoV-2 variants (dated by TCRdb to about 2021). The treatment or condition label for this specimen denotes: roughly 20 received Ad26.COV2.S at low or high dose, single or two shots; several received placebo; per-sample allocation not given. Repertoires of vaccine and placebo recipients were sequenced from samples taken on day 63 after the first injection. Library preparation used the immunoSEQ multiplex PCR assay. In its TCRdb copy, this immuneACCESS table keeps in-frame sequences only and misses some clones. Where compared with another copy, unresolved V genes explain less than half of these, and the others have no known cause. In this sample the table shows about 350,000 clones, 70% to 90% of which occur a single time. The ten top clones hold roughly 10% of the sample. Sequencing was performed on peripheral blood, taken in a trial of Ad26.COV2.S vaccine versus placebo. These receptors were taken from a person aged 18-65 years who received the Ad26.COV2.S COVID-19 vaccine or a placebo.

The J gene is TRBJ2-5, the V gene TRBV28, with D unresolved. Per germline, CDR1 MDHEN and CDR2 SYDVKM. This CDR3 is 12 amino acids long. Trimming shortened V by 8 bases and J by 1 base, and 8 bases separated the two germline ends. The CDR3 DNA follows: TGTGCCAGCCTCGGGTTCCAAGAGACCCAGTACTTC. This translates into CASLGFQETQYF.

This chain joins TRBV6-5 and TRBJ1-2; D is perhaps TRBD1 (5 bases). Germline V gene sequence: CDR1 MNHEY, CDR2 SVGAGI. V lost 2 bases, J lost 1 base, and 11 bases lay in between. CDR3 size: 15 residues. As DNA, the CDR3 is TGTGCCAGCAGTTACCCCGGGGACCTTAACTATGGCTACACCTTC. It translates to CASSYPGDLNYGYTF.

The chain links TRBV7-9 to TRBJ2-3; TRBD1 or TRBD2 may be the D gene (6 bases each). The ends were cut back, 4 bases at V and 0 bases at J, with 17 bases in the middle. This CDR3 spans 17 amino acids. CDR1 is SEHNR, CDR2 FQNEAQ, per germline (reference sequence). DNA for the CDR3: TGTGCCAGCAGCTACCTAGGGGGGACCCATAGCACAGATACGCAGTATTTT. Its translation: CASSYLGGTHSTDTQYF. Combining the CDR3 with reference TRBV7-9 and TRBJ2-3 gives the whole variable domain DTGVSQNPRHKITKRGQNVTFRCDPISEHNRLYWYRQTLGQGPEFLTYFQNEAQLEKSRLLSDRFSAERPKGSFSTLEIQRTEQGDSAMYLCASSYLGGTHSTDTQYFGPGTRLTVL.